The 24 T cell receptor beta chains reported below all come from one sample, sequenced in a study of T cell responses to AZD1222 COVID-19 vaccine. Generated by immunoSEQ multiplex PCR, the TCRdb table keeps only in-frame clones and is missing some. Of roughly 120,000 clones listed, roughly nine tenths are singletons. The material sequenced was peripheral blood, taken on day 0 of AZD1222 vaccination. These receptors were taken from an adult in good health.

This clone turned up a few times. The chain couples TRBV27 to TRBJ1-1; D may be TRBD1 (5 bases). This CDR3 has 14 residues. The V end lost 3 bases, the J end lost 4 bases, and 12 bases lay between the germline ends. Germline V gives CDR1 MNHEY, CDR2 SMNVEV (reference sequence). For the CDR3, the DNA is TGTGCCAGCAGTTTTGGGGGGGTGGTCACTGAAGCTTTCTTT. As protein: CASSFGGVVTEAFF.

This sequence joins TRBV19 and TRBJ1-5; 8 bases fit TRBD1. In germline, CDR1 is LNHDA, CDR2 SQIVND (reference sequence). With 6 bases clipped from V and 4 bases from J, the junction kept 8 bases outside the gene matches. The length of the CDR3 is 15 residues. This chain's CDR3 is CASRIGQGGNQPQHF. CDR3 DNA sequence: TGTGCCAGTAGAATCGGACAGGGCGGTAATCAGCCCCAGCATTTT. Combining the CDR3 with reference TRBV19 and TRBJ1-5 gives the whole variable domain DGGITQSPKYLFRKEGQNVTLSCEQNLNHDAMYWYRQDPGQGLRLIYYSQIVNDFQKGDIAEGYSVSREKKESFPLTVTSAQKNPTAFYLCASRIGQGGNQPQHFGDGTRLSIL.

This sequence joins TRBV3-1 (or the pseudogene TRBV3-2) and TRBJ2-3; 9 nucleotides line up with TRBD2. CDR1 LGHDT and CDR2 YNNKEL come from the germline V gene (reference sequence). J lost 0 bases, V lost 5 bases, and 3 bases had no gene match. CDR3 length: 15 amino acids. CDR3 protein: CASSFSGSSTDTQYF. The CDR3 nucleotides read TGTGCCAGCAGCTTTAGCGGGAGTAGCACAGATACGCAGTATTTT.

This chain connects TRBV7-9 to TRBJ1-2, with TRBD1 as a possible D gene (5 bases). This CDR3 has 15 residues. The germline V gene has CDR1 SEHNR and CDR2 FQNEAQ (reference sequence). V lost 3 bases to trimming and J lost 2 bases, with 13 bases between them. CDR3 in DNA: TGTGCCAGCAGCTTTCCGGGGAGGGGAAACTATGGCTACACCTTC. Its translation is CASSFPGRGNYGYTF.

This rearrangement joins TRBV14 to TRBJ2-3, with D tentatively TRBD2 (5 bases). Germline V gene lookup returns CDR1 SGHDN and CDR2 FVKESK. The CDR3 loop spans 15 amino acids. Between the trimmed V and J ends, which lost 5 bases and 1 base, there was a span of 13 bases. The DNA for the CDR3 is TGTGCCAGCAGCGGCTGGTGGCGGGGCACAGATACGCAGTATTTT. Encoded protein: CASSGWWRGTDTQYF.

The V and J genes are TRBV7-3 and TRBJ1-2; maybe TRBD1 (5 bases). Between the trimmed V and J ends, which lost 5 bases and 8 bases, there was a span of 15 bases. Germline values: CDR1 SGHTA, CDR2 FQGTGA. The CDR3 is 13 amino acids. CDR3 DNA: TGTGCCAGCAGCCCCTCCGGGGGACTGGGCTACACCTTC. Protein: CASSPSGGLGYTF.

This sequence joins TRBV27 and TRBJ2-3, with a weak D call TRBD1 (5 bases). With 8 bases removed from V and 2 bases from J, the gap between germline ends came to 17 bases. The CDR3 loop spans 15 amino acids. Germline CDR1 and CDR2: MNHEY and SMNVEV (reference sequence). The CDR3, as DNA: TGTGCCAGCCGCTTCCGAGGACAAGTCACAGATACGCAGTATTTT. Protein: CASRFRGQVTDTQYF.

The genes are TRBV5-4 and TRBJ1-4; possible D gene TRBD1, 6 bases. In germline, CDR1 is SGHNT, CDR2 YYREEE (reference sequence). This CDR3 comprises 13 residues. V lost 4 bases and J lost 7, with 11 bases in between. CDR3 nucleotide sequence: TGTGCCAGCAGCGGGTCGGACAGTGAAAAACTGTTTTTT. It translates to CASSGSDSEKLFF.

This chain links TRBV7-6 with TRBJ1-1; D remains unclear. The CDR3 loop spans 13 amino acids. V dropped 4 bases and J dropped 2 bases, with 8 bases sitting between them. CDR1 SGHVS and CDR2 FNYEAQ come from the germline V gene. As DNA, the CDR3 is TGTGCCAGCAGCTCGACTTCCAACACTGAAGCTTTCTTT. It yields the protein CASSSTSNTEAFF.

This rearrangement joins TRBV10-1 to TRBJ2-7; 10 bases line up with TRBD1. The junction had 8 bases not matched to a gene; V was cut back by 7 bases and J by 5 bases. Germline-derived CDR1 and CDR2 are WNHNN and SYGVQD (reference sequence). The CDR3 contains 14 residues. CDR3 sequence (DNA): TGCGCCAGCAATCCGGGACAGGGGATCCACGAGCAGTACTTC. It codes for CASNPGQGIHEQYF.

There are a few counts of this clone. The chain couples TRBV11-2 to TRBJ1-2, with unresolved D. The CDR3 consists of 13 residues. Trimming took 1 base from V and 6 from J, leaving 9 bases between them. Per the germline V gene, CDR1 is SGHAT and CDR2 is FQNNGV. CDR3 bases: TGTGCCAGCAGCTTAGGGGTTTCCCATGGCTACACCTTC. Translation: CASSLGVSHGYTF.

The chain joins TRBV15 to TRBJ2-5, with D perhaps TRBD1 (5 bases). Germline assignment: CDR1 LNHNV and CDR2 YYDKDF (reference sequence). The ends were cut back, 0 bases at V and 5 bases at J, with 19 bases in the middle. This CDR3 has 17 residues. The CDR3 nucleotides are TGTGCCACCAGCAGAGATCTTAGCAGGGCCCTGTGGGAGACCCAGTACTTC. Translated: CATSRDLSRALWETQYF.

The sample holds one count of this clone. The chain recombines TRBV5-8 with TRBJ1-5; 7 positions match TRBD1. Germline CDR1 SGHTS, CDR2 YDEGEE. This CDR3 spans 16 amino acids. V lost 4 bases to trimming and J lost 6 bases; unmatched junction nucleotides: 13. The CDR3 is CASSAHQATGSQPQHF. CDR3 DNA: TGTGCCAGCAGCGCTCACCAGGCGACAGGGAGTCAGCCCCAGCATTTT.

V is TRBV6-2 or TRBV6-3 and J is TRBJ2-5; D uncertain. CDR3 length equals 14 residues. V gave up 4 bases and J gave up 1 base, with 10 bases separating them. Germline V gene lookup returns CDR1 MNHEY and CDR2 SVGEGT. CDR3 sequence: CASSLSNLQETQYF. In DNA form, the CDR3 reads TGTGCCAGCAGTTTAAGCAACCTCCAAGAGACCCAGTACTTC.

The CDR3 bases are TGTGCCACCAGCAGAGTGTATCCCCACGAGCAGTACTTC. It translates to CATSRVYPHEQYF. V is TRBV15 and J is TRBJ2-7; D is uncertain. V lost 1 base and J lost 5, with 9 bases in between. The CDR3 length is 13 residues. Germline CDR1 LNHNV, CDR2 YYDKDF (reference sequence). The complete variable domain, with remaining parts taken from reference TRBV15 and TRBJ2-7, reads DAMVIQNPRYQVTQFGKPVTLSCSQTLNHNVMYWYQQKSSQAPKLLFHYYDKDFNNEADTPDNFQSRRPNTSFCFLDIRSPGLGDTAMYLCATSRVYPHEQYFGPGTRLTVT.

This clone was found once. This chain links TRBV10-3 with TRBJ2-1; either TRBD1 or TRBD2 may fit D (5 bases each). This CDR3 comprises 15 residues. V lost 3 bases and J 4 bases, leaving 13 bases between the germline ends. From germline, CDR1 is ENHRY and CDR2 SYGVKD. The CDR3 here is CAISDSTGLYNEQFF. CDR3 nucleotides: TGTGCCATCAGTGACTCAACGGGGCTTTACAATGAGCAGTTCTTC.

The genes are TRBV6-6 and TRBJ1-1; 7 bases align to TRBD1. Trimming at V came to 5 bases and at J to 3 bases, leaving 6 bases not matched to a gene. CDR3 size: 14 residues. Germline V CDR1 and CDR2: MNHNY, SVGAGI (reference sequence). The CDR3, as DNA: TGTGCCAGCAGTCTTAGGGGGCTGTACACTGAAGCTTTCTTT. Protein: CASSLRGLYTEAFF.

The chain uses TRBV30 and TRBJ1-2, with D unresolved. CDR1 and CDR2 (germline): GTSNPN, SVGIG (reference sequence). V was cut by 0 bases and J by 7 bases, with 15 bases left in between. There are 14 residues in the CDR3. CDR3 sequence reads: CAWSVVTLETGYTF. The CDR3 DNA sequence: TGTGCCTGGAGTGTAGTTACTCTAGAAACTGGCTACACCTTC.

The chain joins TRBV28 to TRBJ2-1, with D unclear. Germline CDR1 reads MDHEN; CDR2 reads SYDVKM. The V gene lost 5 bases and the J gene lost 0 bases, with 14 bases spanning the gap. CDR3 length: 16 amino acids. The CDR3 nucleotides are TGTGCCAGCAGTACCCTGCGGCGTAGCTCCTACAATGAGCAGTTCTTC. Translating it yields CASSTLRRSSYNEQFF.

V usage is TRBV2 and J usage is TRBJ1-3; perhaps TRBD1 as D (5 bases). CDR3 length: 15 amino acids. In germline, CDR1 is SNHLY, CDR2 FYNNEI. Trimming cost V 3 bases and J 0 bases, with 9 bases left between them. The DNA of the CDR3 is TGTGCCAGCAGTGATGGGGGGGGCTCTGGAAACACCATATATTTT. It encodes CASSDGGGSGNTIYF.

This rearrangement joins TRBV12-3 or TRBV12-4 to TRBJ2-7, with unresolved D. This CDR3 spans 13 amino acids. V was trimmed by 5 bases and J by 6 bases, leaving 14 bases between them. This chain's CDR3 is CASSPSPGLEQYF. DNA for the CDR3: TGTGCCAGCAGTCCATCCCCGGGCCTCGAGCAGTACTTC.

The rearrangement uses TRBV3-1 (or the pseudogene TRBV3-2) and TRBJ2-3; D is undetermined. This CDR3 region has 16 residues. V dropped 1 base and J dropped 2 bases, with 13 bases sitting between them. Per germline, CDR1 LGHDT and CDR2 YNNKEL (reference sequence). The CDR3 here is CASSQVGRRNTDTQYF. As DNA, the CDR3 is TGTGCCAGCAGCCAAGTTGGCAGGAGAAACACAGATACGCAGTATTTT.

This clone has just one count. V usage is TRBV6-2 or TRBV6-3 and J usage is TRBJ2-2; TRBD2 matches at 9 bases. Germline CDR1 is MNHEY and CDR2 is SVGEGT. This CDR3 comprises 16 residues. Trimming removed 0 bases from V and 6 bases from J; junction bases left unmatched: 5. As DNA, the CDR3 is TGTGCCAGCAGTTACTCACCTAGCGGGGTCCCCGGGGAGCTGTTTTTT. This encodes CASSYSPSGVPGELFF.

The DNA for the CDR3 is TGTGCCAGCAGTGGGACTGGACCATTGGGGGACACCTTC. Its translation is CASSGTGPLGDTF. This rearrangement joins TRBV28 to TRBJ1-2; tentative D call: TRBD1 (5 bases). CDR1 and CDR2 from the germline V gene are MDHEN and SYDVKM. The CDR3 covers 13 residues. Trimming shortened V by 5 bases and J by 12 bases, and 19 bases separated the two germline ends.